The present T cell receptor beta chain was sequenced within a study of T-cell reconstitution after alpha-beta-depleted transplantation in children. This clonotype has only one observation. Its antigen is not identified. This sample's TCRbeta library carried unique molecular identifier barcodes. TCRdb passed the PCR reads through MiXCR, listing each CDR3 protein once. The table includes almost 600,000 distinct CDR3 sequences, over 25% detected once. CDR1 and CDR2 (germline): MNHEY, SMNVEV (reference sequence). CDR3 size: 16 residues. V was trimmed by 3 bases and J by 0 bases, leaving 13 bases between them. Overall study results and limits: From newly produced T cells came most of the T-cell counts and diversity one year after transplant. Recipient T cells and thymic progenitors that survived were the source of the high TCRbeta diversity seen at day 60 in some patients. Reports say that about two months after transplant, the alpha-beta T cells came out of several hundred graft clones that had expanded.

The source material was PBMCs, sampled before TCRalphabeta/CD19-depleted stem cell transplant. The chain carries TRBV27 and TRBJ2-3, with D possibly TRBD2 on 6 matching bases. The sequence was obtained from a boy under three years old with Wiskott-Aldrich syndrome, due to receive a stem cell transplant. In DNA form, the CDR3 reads TGTGCCAGCAGTTTTGGTAGCGGTGCTAGCACAGATACGCAGTATTTT. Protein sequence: CASSFGSGASTDTQYF.